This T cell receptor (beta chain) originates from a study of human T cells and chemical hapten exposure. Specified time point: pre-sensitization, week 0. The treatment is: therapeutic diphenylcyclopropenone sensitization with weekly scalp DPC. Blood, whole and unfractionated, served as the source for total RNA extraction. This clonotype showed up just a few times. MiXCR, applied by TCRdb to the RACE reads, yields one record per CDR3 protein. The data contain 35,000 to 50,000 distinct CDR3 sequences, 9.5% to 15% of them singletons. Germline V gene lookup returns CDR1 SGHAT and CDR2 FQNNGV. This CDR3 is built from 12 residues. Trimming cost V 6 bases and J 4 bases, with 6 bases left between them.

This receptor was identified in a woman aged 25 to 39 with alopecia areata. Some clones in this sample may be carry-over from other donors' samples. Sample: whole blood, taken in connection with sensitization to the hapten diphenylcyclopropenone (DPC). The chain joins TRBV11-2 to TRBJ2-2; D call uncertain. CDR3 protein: CASSEFTGELFF. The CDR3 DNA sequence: TGTGCCAGCAGTGAATTCACCGGGGAGCTGTTTTTT.